The source of this T cell receptor (beta chain) is a study of metastatic and nonmetastatic thyroid tumors. Study-wide background: Blood and tumor or nodule tissue repertoires from malignant and benign thyroid patients were compared.

General study findings and limits: Versus benign nodules, malignant thyroid tumors reportedly had significantly higher TCR beta diversity, in blood and tumor.

This CDR3 is built from 10 residues. The germline CDR1 and CDR2 sequences are MNHEY and SVGEGT. V lost 11 bases and J 4 bases, leaving 8 bases between the germline ends. To note about this clone: Its target is unknown. Because the CDR3 is missing its conserved closing phenylalanine or tryptophan, this is likely a read error.

All patients were treatment-naive before thyroid surgery. As handled by the study authors: Built for papillary thyroid cancer, a distant-metastasis classifier drew on CDR3 differences across clinicopathological groups. TCRdb redid the clone calls on the PCR reads using MiXCR. These V and J calls rely on TCRdb rather than the paper's analysis. The sample lists just over 14,000 clones; about 3.5% were seen once. The chain carries TRBV6-2 or TRBV6-3 and TRBJ1-1; D remains ambiguous. Sequenced: tumor tissue. This TCR was recovered from a female donor with papillary thyroid cancer or a benign thyroid nodule (not recorded which). Some clones in this sample may be carry-over from other donors' samples. Here the CDR3 reads CAVEFTEAFY. In nucleotides, the CDR3 is TGTGCCGTAGAGTTCACTGAAGCTTTCTAT.